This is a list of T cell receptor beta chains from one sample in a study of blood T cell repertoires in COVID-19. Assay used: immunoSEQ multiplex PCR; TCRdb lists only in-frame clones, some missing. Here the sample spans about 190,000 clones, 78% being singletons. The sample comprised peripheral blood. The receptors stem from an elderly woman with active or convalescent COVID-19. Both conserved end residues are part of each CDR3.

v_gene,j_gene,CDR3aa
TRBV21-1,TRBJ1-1,CASSKYMRTEAFF
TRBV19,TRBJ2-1,CASTPPRGGHGEQFF
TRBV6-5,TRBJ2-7,CASSRNRGYEQYF
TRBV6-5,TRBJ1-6,CATKNTLRSPLHF
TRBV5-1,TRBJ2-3,CASSLTGTEAADTQYF
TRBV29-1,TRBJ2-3,CSGFRGDTQYF
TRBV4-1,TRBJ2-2,CASSQDSALLTGELFF
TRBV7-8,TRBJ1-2,CASSPRGNYGYTF
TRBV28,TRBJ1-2,CASSSGTYDGYTF
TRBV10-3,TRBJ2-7,CAISEVGVDSYEQYF
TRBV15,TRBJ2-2,CATSRDKQGLFGELFF
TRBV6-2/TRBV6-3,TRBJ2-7,CASSYDVGAGQYF
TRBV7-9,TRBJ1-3,CASSSTGFSGNTIYF
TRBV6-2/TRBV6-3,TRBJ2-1,CASSWGSGSYNEQFF
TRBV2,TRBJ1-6,CASRGQGARSPLHF
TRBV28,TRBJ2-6,CASRTLSDSPGANVLTF
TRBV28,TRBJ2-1,CASSLPESTRAPISEQFF
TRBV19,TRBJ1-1,CASSPSQGRTFF
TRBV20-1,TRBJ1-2,CSAKKEDYTF
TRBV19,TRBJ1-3,CASSRGGSGNTIYF
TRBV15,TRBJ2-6,CATSKNPATGANVLTF
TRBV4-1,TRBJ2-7,CASSQDQVRGTYEQYF